Sequencing of this TCR beta chain was carried out in a study of cytomegalovirus exposure and HLA in healthy donors. V lost 5 bases to trimming and J lost 4 bases, with 8 bases between them. This CDR3 contains 11 residues. In germline, CDR1 is DFQATT, CDR2 SNEGSKA (reference sequence). 60 Vbeta and 13 Jbeta primers were used in PCR. The repertoire was sequenced with immunoSEQ multiplex PCR; TCRdb's copy has only in-frame clones and lacks some. Its table lists 160,000 or so clones. V and J are TRBV20-1 and TRBJ2-5; no reliable D call. The source of this sequence is a young man in good health and CMV-seronegative. The sequencing sample was made of PBMCs. This CDR3 is CSAFTGETQYF. DNA for the CDR3: TGCAGTGCTTTTACGGGAGAGACCCAGTACTTC.